The 10 T cell receptor beta chains in this list originate from one sample, sequenced in a study of T cells in Graves' hyperthyroidism and ophthalmopathy. Authors of the study amplified TCR beta CDR3 regions from RNA transcripts. The HTBI primer set was used in a first-round RT-PCR of the TCR CDR3. TCRdb redid the calling of the multiplex PCR reads with MiXCR, one entry per CDR3 protein. The table has around 520,000 distinct CDR3 sequences, around 13% seen once. The material sequenced was blood. These receptors were obtained from a woman in her thirties or forties with Graves' hyperthyroidism.

This clonotype was seen many times. This rearrangement joins TRBV9 to TRBJ1-1, with D unresolved. The CDR3 is made up of 13 amino acids. V was shortened by 3 bases and J by 5 bases, with 11 bases between the two germline ends. In germline, CDR1 is SGDLS, CDR2 YYNGEE. The CDR3 here is CASSEGPETEAFF. The CDR3 nucleotides read TGTGCCAGCAGCGAGGGCCCCGAGACTGAAGCTTTCTTT. The full variable domain, in which reference TRBV9 and TRBJ1-1 provide the parts outside the CDR3, is DSGVTQTPKHLITATGQRVTLRCSPRSGDLSVYWYQQSLDQGLQFLIQYYNGEERAKGNILERFSAQQFPDLHSELNLSSLELGDSALYFCASSEGPETEAFFGQGTRLTVV.

This clonotype has ten or more counts. This chain uses TRBV5-1 with TRBJ2-1, with TRBD2 matching 12 bases. Germline V gives CDR1 SGHRS, CDR2 YFSETQ. The ends lost 4 bases at V and 4 bases at J; junction bases unmatched: 6. The CDR3 totals 16 residues. CDR3 coding DNA: TGCGCCAGCAGCACCGGAGGACTAGCGGGATACAATGAGCAGTTCTTC. Protein product: CASSTGGLAGYNEQFF.

Note on this clonotype: A much more abundant neighbour one base away suggests this may be a read error. V gene TRBV9 combines with J gene TRBJ2-1; no clear D gene. This CDR3 comprises 15 residues. Trimming shortened V by 0 bases and J by 0 bases, and 7 bases separated the two germline ends. Germline V gene data show CDR1 as SGDLS and CDR2 as YYNGEE. CDR3 DNA sequence: TGTGCCAGCAGCGTAGAACTGAGCTCCTACAATGAGCAGTTCTTC. This translates into CASSVELSSYNEQFF.

This clonotype has ten or more counts. The chain employs TRBV7-9 and TRBJ2-7, with D unclear. V shed 5 bases and J shed 0 bases, with 14 bases lying between them. The CDR3 length is 15 residues. Per germline, CDR1 SEHNR and CDR2 FQNEAQ (reference sequence). CDR3 in DNA: TGTGCCAGCAGCACGGACGGATTGAGCTCCTACGAGCAGTACTTC. Its translation is CASSTDGLSSYEQYF.

The rearrangement links TRBV25-1 to TRBJ1-3; no definite D call. This CDR3 is 15 amino acids long. In germline, CDR1 is MGHDK, CDR2 SYGVNS. Trimming removed 2 bases at V and 0 bases at J, with 8 bases between. The CDR3 DNA follows: TGTGCCAGCAGTGAAATGGGGTCCTCTGGAAACACCATATATTTT. Its protein is CASSEMGSSGNTIYF.

This clonotype came up once. This CDR3 is CATSDGYSYEQYF. CDR3 DNA sequence: TGTGCCACCAGTGATGGTTACTCCTACGAGCAGTACTTC. This chain joins TRBV24-1 and TRBJ2-7; D call uncertain. CDR3 length: 13 residues. Germline V gene data show CDR1 as KGHDR and CDR2 as SFDVKD. Trimming cost V 3 bases and J 0 bases, with 5 bases left between them.

This clonotype has only a few counts. The chain carries TRBV5-8 and TRBJ1-4; 8 positions match TRBD1. CDR3 length equals 15 residues. With V trimmed by 3 bases and J by 7 bases, 8 bases remained unmatched. CDR1 is SGHTS and CDR2 is YDEGEE in the germline V gene. CDR3 DNA sequence: TGTGCCAGCAGCTCGTGGACAGGGTTAAGTGAAAAACTGTTTTTT. It codes for CASSSWTGLSEKLFF. Full variable domain (missing parts from reference TRBV5-8 and TRBJ1-4): EAGVTQSPTHLIKTRGQQATLRCSPISGHTSVYWYQQALGLGLQFLLWYDEGEERNRGNFPPRFSGRQFPNYSSELNVNALELEDSALYLCASSSWTGLSEKLFFGSGTQLSVL.

The chain carries TRBV28 and TRBJ1-2; D gene unclear. The CDR3 extends over 13 amino acids. Germline CDR1 is MDHEN and CDR2 is SYDVKM. Trimming took off 8 bases at V and 8 bases at J, with 18 bases between the two ends. The CDR3 sequence: CASGRNGVGGYTF. The CDR3 nucleotides read TGTGCCAGCGGCAGGAATGGGGTGGGGGGCTACACCTTC.

This chain uses TRBV11-3 with TRBJ2-2, with D tentatively TRBD2 (6 bases). Germline CDR1 is SGHNT and CDR2 is YENEEA. CDR3 length equals 17 residues. The germline V and J ends were trimmed by 0 bases and 0 bases, with 11 bases remaining between them. The CDR3 loop reads CASSLDAGPSNTGELFF. CDR3 nucleotides: TGTGCCAGCAGCTTAGATGCGGGACCATCGAACACCGGGGAGCTGTTTTTT.

This clonotype was counted many times. The chain joins TRBV7-9 to TRBJ2-7; 9 bases line up with TRBD1. The CDR3 runs to 12 residues. In germline, CDR1 is SEHNR, CDR2 FQNEAQ (reference sequence). V trimming: 11 bases; J trimming: 4 bases; junction bases outside the gene matches: 6. The CDR3 DNA follows: TGTGCCCAGGGGACAGGGACTTACGAGCAGTACTTC. Translated: CAQGTGTYEQYF.